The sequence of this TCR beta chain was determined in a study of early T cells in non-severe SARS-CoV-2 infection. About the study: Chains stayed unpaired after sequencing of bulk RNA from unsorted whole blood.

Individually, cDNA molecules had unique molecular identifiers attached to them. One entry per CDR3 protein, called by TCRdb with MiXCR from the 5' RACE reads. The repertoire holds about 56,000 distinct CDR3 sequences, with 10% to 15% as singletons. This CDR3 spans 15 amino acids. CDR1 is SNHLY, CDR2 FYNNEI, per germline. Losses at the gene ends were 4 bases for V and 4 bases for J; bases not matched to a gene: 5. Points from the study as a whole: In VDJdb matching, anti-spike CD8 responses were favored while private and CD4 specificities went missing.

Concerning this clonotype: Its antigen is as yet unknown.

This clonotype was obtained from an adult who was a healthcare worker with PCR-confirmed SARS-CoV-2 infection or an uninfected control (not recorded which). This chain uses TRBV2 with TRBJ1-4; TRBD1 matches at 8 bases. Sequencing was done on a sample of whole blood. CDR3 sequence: CASSGETGDNEKLFF. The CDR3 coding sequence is TGTGCCAGCAGTGGAGAGACAGGGGATAATGAAAAACTGTTTTTT.